Each of the 17 T cell receptor beta chains below was sequenced from the same sample in a study of shared clonotypes between healthy human individuals. The repertoire was sequenced with immunoSEQ multiplex PCR; TCRdb's copy has only in-frame clones and lacks some. The sample yields a few million clones, almost 96% seen once. Material for sequencing was naive CD4+ T cells sorted from blood. Subset denoted: CD45RA+ positively selected. These receptors were taken from a man between 18 and 35 years old in good health.

V is TRBV30 and J is TRBJ1-3; 8 bases are shared with TRBD1. V dropped 2 bases and J dropped 1; count of bases not matched to a gene: 4. The CDR3 has 15 amino acids. CDR1 and CDR2 (germline): GTSNPN, SVGIG (reference sequence). The CDR3, as DNA: TGTGCCTGGAGTCGACAGGGGAGGTCTGGAAACACCATATATTTT. Protein product: CAWSRQGRSGNTIYF. Filled out from reference TRBV30 and TRBJ1-3, the complete variable domain reads SQTIHQWPATLVQPVGSPLSLECTVEGTSNPNLYWYRQAAGRGLQLLFYSVGIGQISSEVPQNLSASRPQDRQFILSSKKLLLSDSGFYLCAWSRQGRSGNTIYFGEGSWLTVV.

J is TRBJ2-3 and V is TRBV4-3, with 10 bases lining up with TRBD2. The CDR3 length is 21 residues. V was pared by 0 bases and J by 3 bases, with 18 bases of the junction left unmatched. Germline loops: CDR1 LGHNA, CDR2 YSLEER. In DNA, the CDR3 is TGCGCCAGCAGCCAAGACCCCCTAGCGGGAGCGGGGGTGGGGGTTACAGATACGCAGTATTTT. It specifies CASSQDPLAGAGVGVTDTQYF.

The V gene is TRBV27, the J gene TRBJ1-4, with a tentative D call TRBD1 (6 bases). V was cut by 2 bases and J by 5 bases, with 15 bases left in between. Looked up from germline, CDR1 is MNHEY and CDR2 is SMNVEV (reference sequence). This CDR3 has 16 residues. The CDR3 DNA reads as TGTGCCAGCAGTTTAGCTCGGGGCCAGGGGAATGAAAAACTGTTTTTT. Translating it yields CASSLARGQGNEKLFF. The entire variable domain, with the rest obtained from reference TRBV27 and TRBJ1-4, is as follows: EAQVTQNPRYLITVTGKKLTVTCSQNMNHEYMSWYRQDPGLGLRQIYYSMNVEVTDKGDVPEGYKVSRKEKRNFPLILESPSPNQTSLYFCASSLARGQGNEKLFFGSGTQLSVL.

The CDR3 coding sequence is TGTGCCAGTCGAACCCAGGACAGGGTCCACGAGCAGTACTTC. Protein sequence: CASRTQDRVHEQYF. This chain uses TRBV2 with TRBJ2-7; 8 bases line up with TRBD1. After removal of 9 bases from V and 5 bases from J, the junction contained 12 bases not matched to a gene. Germline V gives CDR1 SNHLY, CDR2 FYNNEI. The CDR3 covers 14 residues.

The rearrangement joins TRBV6-5 to TRBJ2-7; 8 positions match TRBD2. CDR3 length: 12 amino acids. The V segment lost 5 bases and the J segment 8 bases; nucleotides outside the gene matches: 5. Germline assignment: CDR1 MNHEY and CDR2 SVGAGI. In DNA form, the CDR3 reads TGTGCCAGCAGTAAATTAGCGGGAAAGCAGTACTTC. Translated: CASSKLAGKQYF.

This clone was seen a single time. CDR3: CASSLGGVMETQYF. CDR3 sequence (DNA): TGCGCCAGCAGCTTAGGGGGAGTAATGGAGACCCAGTACTTC. The chain couples TRBV5-1 to TRBJ2-5; tentative D call: TRBD1 (6 bases). The V gene's germline CDR1 is SGHRS and CDR2 YFSETQ. V gave up 2 bases and J gave up 5 bases, with 13 bases separating them. This CDR3 is 14 amino acids long.

This chain uses TRBV5-1 with TRBJ2-3; no clear D. V lost 2 bases, J lost 6 bases, and 13 bases lay in between. Germline lookup yields CDR1 SGHRS and CDR2 YFSETQ. The CDR3 runs to 14 residues. The CDR3, as DNA: TGCGCCAGCAGCTTAGATAGGGCCCTGGATACGCAGTATTTT. It encodes CASSLDRALDTQYF. The whole variable domain, remainder taken from reference TRBV5-1 and TRBJ2-3, is KAGVTQTPRYLIKTRGQQVTLSCSPISGHRSVSWYQQTPGQGLQFLFEYFSETQRNKGNFPGRFSGRQFSNSRSEMNVSTLELGDSALYLCASSLDRALDTQYFGPGTRLTVL.

The rearrangement links TRBV5-4 to TRBJ2-5, with D possibly TRBD2 on 5 matching bases. Trimming took 1 base from V and 5 from J, leaving 18 bases between them. CDR1 SGHNT and CDR2 YYREEE come from the germline V gene (reference sequence). The length of the CDR3 is 16 residues. Written as DNA, the CDR3 is TGTGCCAGCAGCTTGTATTCCCTAGGGAGTCAGGAGACCCAGTACTTC. Translating it yields CASSLYSLGSQETQYF.

This chain joins TRBV6-6 and TRBJ1-2; no firm D call. Deletions cut 0 bases from V and 6 bases from J, with 5 bases between. Looked up from germline, CDR1 is MNHNY and CDR2 is SVGAGI (reference sequence). This CDR3 has 12 residues. As DNA, the CDR3 is TGTGCCAGCAGTTACTCGATTGATGGCTACACCTTC. It encodes CASSYSIDGYTF.

The chain is built from TRBV6-4 and TRBJ1-2; TRBD1 is a possible D gene (6 bases). CDR3 length equals 14 residues. V lost 4 bases and J lost 5, with 14 bases in between. Germline lookup yields CDR1 MRHNA and CDR2 SNTAGT. The CDR3 sequence: CASSAYEQGYGYTF. CDR3 DNA: TGTGCCAGCAGTGCCTACGAACAGGGTTATGGCTACACCTTC.

The rearrangement uses TRBV30 and TRBJ1-6; D call uncertain. There are 12 residues in the CDR3. The germline V gene has CDR1 GTSNPN and CDR2 SVGIG (reference sequence). Trimming removed 3 bases at V and 11 bases at J, with 11 bases between. CDR3 sequence: CAWRVTETPLHF. CDR3 coding DNA: TGTGCCTGGAGAGTAACAGAAACACCCCTCCACTTT.

The CDR3 here is CASMPPGHTEAFF. As DNA, the CDR3 is TGTGCCAGCATGCCCCCAGGGCACACTGAAGCTTTCTTT. The chain recombines TRBV6-5 with TRBJ1-1; D might be TRBD1 (5 bases). Between the trimmed V and J ends, which lost 7 bases and 3 bases, there was a span of 12 bases. This CDR3 region has 13 residues. Germline CDR1 and CDR2: MNHEY and SVGAGI.

Regarding this clone: This sample includes further DNA sequences coding for the same CDR3. The chain is built from TRBV30 and TRBJ1-1; TRBD1 aligns across 9 bases. CDR3 length: 13 residues. Germline-derived CDR1 and CDR2 are GTSNPN and SVGIG (reference sequence). V dropped 5 bases and J dropped 3; count of bases not matched to a gene: 4. CDR3 residues: CAWRTGGHTEAFF. CDR3 DNA sequence: TGTGCCTGGCGCACAGGGGGCCACACTGAAGCTTTCTTT.

The chain combines TRBV11-2 with TRBJ2-5; TRBD1 agrees at 8 bases. The V gene's germline CDR1 is SGHAT and CDR2 FQNNGV. V shed 5 bases, J shed 4 bases, and the junction held 9 bases outside the gene matches. This CDR3 has 15 residues. In nucleotides, the CDR3 is TGTGCCAGCAGCACTACAGGGGGAAAGGGAGAGACCCAGTACTTC. It codes for CASSTTGGKGETQYF.

The chain joins TRBV6-5 to TRBJ2-3; 13 bases are shared with TRBD2. Germline V CDR1 and CDR2: MNHEY, SVGAGI. V trimming: 5 bases; J trimming: 4 bases; junction bases outside the gene matches: 3. CDR3 length equals 15 residues. CDR3 sequence reads: CASSGLAGVPDTQYF. Here the CDR3 DNA reads TGTGCCAGCAGTGGACTAGCGGGAGTGCCAGATACGCAGTATTTT.

A remark on this clone: The same CDR3 can be traced to other DNA sequences in this sample. The chain recombines TRBV10-3 with TRBJ2-5, with 8 bases matching TRBD1. This CDR3 contains 13 residues. V trimming: 5 bases; J trimming: 2 bases; junction bases outside the gene matches: 1. The germline V gene encodes CDR1 ENHRY and CDR2 SYGVKD. The CDR3 region has the DNA TGTGCCATCAGTCGGACAGGGCAAGAGACCCAGTACTTC. Protein sequence: CAISRTGQETQYF.

This chain uses TRBV18 with TRBJ2-2, with a tentative D call TRBD2 (6 bases). V was clipped by 6 bases and J by 4 bases, with 15 bases between them. CDR1 and CDR2 from the germline V gene are KGHSH and LQKENI. The CDR3 runs to 15 residues. The CDR3 DNA reads TGTGCCAGCTCCCGGGGAGGACCGGGCACCGGGGAGCTGTTTTTT. The encoded protein is CASSRGGPGTGELFF.